The 2 T cell receptor beta chains in this list originate from one sample, sequenced in a study of T and B cells in COVID-19 patients. TRB rearrangements were amplified by multiplex PCR with BIOMED2 TRB-A/B primers. MiXCR, applied by TCRdb to the multiplex PCR reads, yields one record per CDR3 protein. Among 4,800 or so distinct CDR3 sequences, about a third were seen once, and the ten largest hold less than 30%. From blood, about 240-550 ng of genomic DNA served as TRB template. The source material was blood. The receptors shown here come from a human donor who had recovered from COVID-19.

V usage is TRBV20-1 and J usage is TRBJ2-3, with D hard to call. V lost 7 bases and J lost 5, with 10 bases in between. CDR1 and CDR2 (germline): DFQATT, SNEGSKA (reference sequence). The CDR3 contains 11 residues. The CDR3 DNA sequence: TGCAGTGTACAGTCAGGAGATACGCAGTATTTT. It is translated as CSVQSGDTQYF.

This chain uses TRBV7-6 with TRBJ2-7; 15 nucleotides align to TRBD2. This CDR3 has 17 residues. The germline V gene has CDR1 SGHVS and CDR2 FNYEAQ. Trimming took 4 bases from V and 2 from J; bases not matched to a gene: 6. The CDR3 spells CASSSGLAGGTTYEQYF. The CDR3 bases are TGTGCCAGCAGCTCGGGACTAGCGGGAGGAACTACCTACGAGCAGTACTTC.